This paragraph reports one T cell receptor beta chain. Alongside a J-beta primer mix, a sample-barcoded 5' primer served in a second PCR lasting about 7 to 11 cycles. TCRdb reanalysed the 5' RACE reads using MiXCR and keeps one entry per CDR3 protein. The sample lists about 1.4 million distinct CDR3 sequences, roughly 64% seen once, with under 8.5% in the top ten. This record comes from a study of blood T cells in healthy people across ages. Trimming cost V 5 bases and J 1 base; bases outside gene matches: 9. CDR3 length equals 15 residues. Germline values: CDR1 DFQATT, CDR2 SNEGSKA (reference sequence).

The genes are TRBV20-1 and TRBJ2-5; 8 bases agree with TRBD2. This receptor was taken from a man between 18 and 29 years old in good health. Source material: blood. This CDR3 is CSALVLAGIQETQYF. The CDR3 DNA sequence: TGCAGTGCTCTCGTCCTAGCGGGCATCCAAGAGACCCAGTACTTC.